This TCR beta chain was captured in a study of T cell repertoires in cytomegalovirus infection. Study as a whole: CMV infection and matching HLA type were both indicated by public TCR beta signatures.

Germline V gene data show CDR1 as LNHDA and CDR2 as SQIVND (reference sequence). V was shortened by 3 bases and J by 0 bases, with 5 bases between the two germline ends. The CDR3 is made up of 13 amino acids. Study-level points and caveats: The cumulative frequency of public TCR beta families distinguished individuals who carried CMV together with the relevant HLA. CMV-specific TCR beta clonotypes restricted by HLA-C dominated the ex vivo response.

Via MiXCR, TCRdb re-called the reads, giving one row per CDR3 protein. The table lists tens of thousands of distinct CDR3 sequences, 20% to 25% of them singletons. For this clonotype: Antigen: not known.

The genes are TRBV19 and TRBJ1-1; D remains ambiguous. The sequence was obtained from a human donor in good health (CMV status not recorded). Some clones in this sample may be carry-over from other donors' samples. Material: CD8+ T cells from cultured PBMCs, obtained from culture after CMV antigen stimulation. CDR3 in DNA: TGTGCCAGTAGTATCTCACTGAACACTGAAGCTTTCTTT. This encodes CASSISLNTEAFF.